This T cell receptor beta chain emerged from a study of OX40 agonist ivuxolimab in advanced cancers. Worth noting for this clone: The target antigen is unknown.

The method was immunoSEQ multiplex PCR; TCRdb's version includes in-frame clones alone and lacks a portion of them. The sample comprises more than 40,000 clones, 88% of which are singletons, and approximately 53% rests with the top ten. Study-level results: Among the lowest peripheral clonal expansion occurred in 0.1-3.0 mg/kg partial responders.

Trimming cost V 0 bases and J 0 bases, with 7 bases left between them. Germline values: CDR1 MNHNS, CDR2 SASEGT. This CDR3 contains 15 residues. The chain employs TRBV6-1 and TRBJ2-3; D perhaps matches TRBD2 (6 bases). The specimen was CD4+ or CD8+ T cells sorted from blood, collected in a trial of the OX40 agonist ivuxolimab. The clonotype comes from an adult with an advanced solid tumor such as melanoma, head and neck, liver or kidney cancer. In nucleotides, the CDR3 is TGTGCCAGCAGTGAAGCGGAGGGAAGCACAGATACGCAGTATTTT. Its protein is CASSEAEGSTDTQYF.